The clone carrying this T cell receptor (beta chain) has only a few counts. Looked up from germline, CDR1 is ENHRY and CDR2 is SYGVKD. The V end lost 4 bases, the J end lost 5 bases, and 5 bases lay between the germline ends. This CDR3 comprises 11 residues. This entry comes from a study of cytomegalovirus exposure and HLA in healthy donors. Vbeta (60) and Jbeta (13) primers were used in the PCR. Clones were read by immunoSEQ multiplex PCR, and TCRdb kept only the in-frame ones, dropping some. The table has roughly 200,000 clones, just over 75% seen once; the top ten hold approximately 0.63%. J is TRBJ1-1 and V is TRBV10-3, with D unresolved. The clonotype comes from a man between 18 and 29 years old in good health and CMV-seronegative. Sequencing used PBMCs. The CDR3 coding sequence is TGTGCCATCAGTGCGGGGACTGAAGCTTTCTTT. Translating gives CAISAGTEAFF.